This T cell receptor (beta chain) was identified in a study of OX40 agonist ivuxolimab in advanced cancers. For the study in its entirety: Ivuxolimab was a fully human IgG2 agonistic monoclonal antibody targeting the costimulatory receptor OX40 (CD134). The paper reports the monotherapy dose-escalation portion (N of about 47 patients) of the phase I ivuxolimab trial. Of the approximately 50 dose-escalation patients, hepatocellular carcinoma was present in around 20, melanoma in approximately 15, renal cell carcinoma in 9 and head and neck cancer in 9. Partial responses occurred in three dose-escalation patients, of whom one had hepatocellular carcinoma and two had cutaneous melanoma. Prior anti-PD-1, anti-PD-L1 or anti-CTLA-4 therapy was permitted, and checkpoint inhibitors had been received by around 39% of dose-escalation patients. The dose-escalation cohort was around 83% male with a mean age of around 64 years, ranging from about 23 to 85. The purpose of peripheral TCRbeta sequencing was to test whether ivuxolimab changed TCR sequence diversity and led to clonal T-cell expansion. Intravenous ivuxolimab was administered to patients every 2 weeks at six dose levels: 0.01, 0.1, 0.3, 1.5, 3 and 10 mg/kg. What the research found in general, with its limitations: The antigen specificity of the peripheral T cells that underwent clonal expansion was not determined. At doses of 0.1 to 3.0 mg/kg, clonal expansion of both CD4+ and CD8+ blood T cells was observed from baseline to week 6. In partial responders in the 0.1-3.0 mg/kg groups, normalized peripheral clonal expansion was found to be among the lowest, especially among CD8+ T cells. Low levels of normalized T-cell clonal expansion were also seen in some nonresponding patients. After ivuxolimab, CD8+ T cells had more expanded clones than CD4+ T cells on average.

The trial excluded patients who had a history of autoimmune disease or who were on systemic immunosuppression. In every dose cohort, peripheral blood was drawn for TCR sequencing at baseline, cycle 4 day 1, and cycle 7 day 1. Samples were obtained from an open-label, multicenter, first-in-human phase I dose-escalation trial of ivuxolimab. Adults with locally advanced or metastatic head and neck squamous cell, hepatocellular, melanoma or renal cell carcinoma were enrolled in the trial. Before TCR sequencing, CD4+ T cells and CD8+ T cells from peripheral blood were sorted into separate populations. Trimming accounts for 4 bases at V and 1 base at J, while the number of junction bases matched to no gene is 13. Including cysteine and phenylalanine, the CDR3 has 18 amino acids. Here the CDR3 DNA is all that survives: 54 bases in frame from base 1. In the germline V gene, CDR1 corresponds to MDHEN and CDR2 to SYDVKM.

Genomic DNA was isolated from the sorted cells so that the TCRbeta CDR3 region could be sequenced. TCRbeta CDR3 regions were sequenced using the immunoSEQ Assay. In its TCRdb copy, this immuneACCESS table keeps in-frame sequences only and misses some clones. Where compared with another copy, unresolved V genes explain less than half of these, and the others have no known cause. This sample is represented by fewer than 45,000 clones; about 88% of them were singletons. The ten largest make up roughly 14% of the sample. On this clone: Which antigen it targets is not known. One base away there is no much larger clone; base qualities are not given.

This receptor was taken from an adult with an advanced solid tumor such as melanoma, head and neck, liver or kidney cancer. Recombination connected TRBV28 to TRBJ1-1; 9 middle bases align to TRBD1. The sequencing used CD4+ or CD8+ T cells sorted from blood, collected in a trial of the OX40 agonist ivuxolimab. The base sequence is TGTGCCAGCAGTTCCGTTGGGGGGACAGGGCGAGGGAACACTGAAGCTTTCTTT. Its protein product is CASSSVGGTGRGNTEAFF.